The rows below give T cell receptor beta chains drawn from one sample of a study of Ad26.COV2.S vaccination and SARS-CoV-2 variants. The repertoire was sequenced with immunoSEQ multiplex PCR; TCRdb's copy has only in-frame clones and lacks some. The sample lists 150,000 to 200,000 clones, roughly 89% seen once, with 4.5% to 7.5% in the top ten. The sample consisted of peripheral blood, taken after recovery from COVID-19. The receptors were sampled from a human donor who had recovered from COVID-19. CDR3s include the opening cysteine and the closing phenylalanine or tryptophan. Fields, in order: V gene, D gene, clone size, J gene, CDR3 length, CDR3 DNA, CDR3 protein. D genes are given only for firm matches. Size tells how often a clone was seen (once, few, many) or the class of an expanded clone, and some rows leave it out.

>TRBV5-1|NA|NA|TRBJ2-3|19
TGCGCCAGCGGCGACCCGGGATCTCCCCTTTTTCATAGCACAGATACGCAGTATTTT
CASGDPGSPLFHSTDTQYF
>TRBV5-8|NA|once|TRBJ1-3|16
TGTGCCAGCAGCCGCCTGATATGGGGAGGCGGAAACACCATATATTTT
CASSRLIWGGGNTIYF
>TRBV11-2|NA|NA|TRBJ2-1|17
TGTGCCAGCAGCTTAGCTATGGACATTCGCTCCTACAATGAGCAGTTCTTC
CASSLAMDIRSYNEQFF
>TRBV5-4|NA|NA|TRBJ1-1|14
TGTGCCAGCAGCCGGGGGGGCCCGAACACTGAAGCTTTCTTT
CASSRGGPNTEAFF
>TRBV1|NA|NA|TRBJ1-1|19
TGCACCAGCAGCCCCGCGAAAAGGCCGCCTCTTTTTTTCTTCACTGAAGCTTTCTTT
CTSSPAKRPPLFFFTEAFF
>TRBV9|NA|NA|TRBJ2-5|15
TGTGCCAGCAGCGTAGGGGGGTTTGGAGTTGGGACCCAGTACTTC
CASSVGGFGVGTQYF
>TRBV19|NA|NA|TRBJ1-4|18
TGTGCCAGTAGTATACTATCGTCTGTGGGAGGGAGAGGCGAAAAACTGTTTTTT
CASSILSSVGGRGEKLFF
>TRBV11-3|TRBD1|NA|TRBJ2-3|17
TGTGCCAGCAGCTCCGCCTCCGGGACAGGGGTCACAGATACGCAGTATTTT
CASSSASGTGVTDTQYF
>TRBV18|TRBD1|NA|TRBJ1-5|14
TGTGCCAGCTCACAGACAGGGATGAGAGGGCCCCAGCATTTT
CASSQTGMRGPQHF
>TRBV9|NA|NA|TRBJ1-6|14
TGTGCCAGCAGCGTAGGGGACACAAATTCACCCCTCCACTTT
CASSVGDTNSPLHF
>TRBV29-1|TRBD2|once|TRBJ2-3|13
TGCAGCGTACTAGCGGGGGGAACAGATACGCAGTATTTT
CSVLAGGTDTQYF
>TRBV14|NA|NA|TRBJ2-1|16
TGTGCCAGCAGCCAAGATATCCTCCGCCCTTCGAATGAGCAGTTCTTC
CASSQDILRPSNEQFF
>TRBV3-1/TRBV3-2|TRBD2|NA|TRBJ2-2|16
TGTGCCAGCAGCCCGCGGACTAGCCTAAACACCGGGGAGCTGTTTTTT
CASSPRTSLNTGELFF
>TRBV4-1|TRBD1|NA|TRBJ1-4|16
TGCGCCAGCAGCCAAGGCCGTGGACAGGGCAATGAAAAACTGTTTTTT
CASSQGRGQGNEKLFF
>TRBV20-1|NA|NA|TRBJ2-7|11
TGCAGTGCTAGAGTTAGCGGCGAGCAGTACTTC
CSARVSGEQYF
>TRBV29-1|NA|NA|TRBJ1-2|14
TGCAGCGTTGGTCGACAGGTTTCTAACTATGGCTACACCTTC
CSVGRQVSNYGYTF
>TRBV7-9|TRBD2|NA|TRBJ2-3|14
TGTGCCAGCAGCTTATTCACTAGCGACGATACGCAGTATTTT
CASSLFTSDDTQYF
>TRBV7-2|TRBD1|NA|TRBJ1-4|14
TGTGCCAGCAGCTTAGCCAGGGGGCGTGAAAAACTGTTTTTT
CASSLARGREKLFF
>TRBV9|NA|NA|TRBJ1-2|14
TGTGCCAGCAGCCTCCGGGCGTCTGGCGATGGCTACACCTTC
CASSLRASGDGYTF
>TRBV10-3|TRBD1|NA|TRBJ2-7|15
TGTGCCATCAGTGAGTACCGGGACAGTCCCTACGAGCAGTACTTC
CAISEYRDSPYEQYF
>TRBV3-1/TRBV3-2|TRBD2|NA|TRBJ2-2|18
TGTGCCAGCAGCCAAGATGGCCAGCGGGAGGCTAACACCGGGGAGCTGTTTTTT
CASSQDGQREANTGELFF
>TRBV5-8|NA|few|TRBJ1-2|13
TGTGCCAGCAGGTACGGAGGGGCCTATGGCTACACCTTC
CASRYGGAYGYTF
>TRBV28|NA|NA|TRBJ1-4|15
TGTGCCAGCAGCCGCGCCCCAGCAACTAATGAAAAACTGTTTTTT
CASSRAPATNEKLFF
>TRBV12-3/TRBV12-4|NA|NA|TRBJ1-3|13
TGTGCCAGCAGCCGAACACAGGGATACACCATATATTTT
CASSRTQGYTIYF
>TRBV7-9|NA|NA|TRBJ1-1|13
TGTGCCAGCAGCTCCTGGGGGGGGACTGAAGCTTTCTTT
CASSSWGGTEAFF
>TRBV2|TRBD1|NA|TRBJ2-7|14
TGTGCCAGCAGGGACAGGGATTGGATTCACGGGCAGTACTTC
CASRDRDWIHGQYF
>TRBV4-1|NA|NA|TRBJ1-3|16
TGCGCCAGCAGCCAAGATGGCAGCCTCTCTGGAAACACCATATATTTT
CASSQDGSLSGNTIYF
>TRBV6-5|TRBD2|NA|TRBJ2-5|15
TGTGCCAGCAGTTTGATAGGACGGGGGGGGGAGACCCAGTACTTC
CASSLIGRGGETQYF
>TRBV30|NA|NA|TRBJ2-3|14
TGTGCCTGGAGTCCACTAGTAGCGTGGGATACGCAGTATTTT
CAWSPLVAWDTQYF
>TRBV6-1|NA|NA|TRBJ1-2|13
TGTGCCAGCAGTGAACGGGGTTTACGAGGCTACACCTTC
CASSERGLRGYTF
>TRBV28|TRBD1|NA|TRBJ2-7|16
TGTGCCAGCAGTCAGTGGGGGACAGGGGACTCCTACGAGCAGTACTTC
CASSQWGTGDSYEQYF
>TRBV19|NA|NA|TRBJ1-2|16
TGTGCCAGTAGTATAGACGGAGGGGTTATCGTCTATGGCTACACCTTC
CASSIDGGVIVYGYTF
>TRBV13|TRBD1|NA|TRBJ2-2|17
TGTGCCAGCAGCTTATATAGCAGGGGGCCTCAACAGGGGGAGCTGTTTTTT
CASSLYSRGPQQGELFF
>TRBV5-1|NA|NA|TRBJ2-5|15
TGCGCCAGCAGCTTGGAGCTAGGAGGGGGTGAGACCCAGTACTTC
CASSLELGGGETQYF
>TRBV10-3|TRBD2|NA|TRBJ2-6|20
TGTGCCATCAGTGAGTCTCCTGGACTAGCGGGGATCTCTGGGGCCAACGTCCTGACTTTC
CAISESPGLAGISGANVLTF
>TRBV23-1|NA|NA|TRBJ1-1|18
TGCGCCAGCAGTCAATCTGGGACGGAGGCCTACCAGAACACTGAAGCTTTCTTT
CASSQSGTEAYQNTEAFF
>TRBV5-5|NA|NA|TRBJ1-1|15
TGTGCCAGCAGCTTTGCACTATTACAGGGAACTGAAGCTTTCTTT
CASSFALLQGTEAFF
>TRBV5-1|NA|NA|TRBJ2-2|17
TGCGCCAGCAGCTTGGAGGGAGGTCGGACCGGTACCGGGGAGCTGTTTTTT
CASSLEGGRTGTGELFF
>TRBV5-4|NA|NA|TRBJ2-6|17
TGTGCCAGCAGCTTGGTAGACACCAGCTCTGGGGCCAACGTCCTGACTTTC
CASSLVDTSSGANVLTF
>TRBV7-2|NA|NA|TRBJ1-2|15
TGTGCCAGCAGCTTGGCAGCCCTCTCCCAGAGTGGCTACACCTTC
CASSLAALSQSGYTF
>TRBV9|NA|NA|TRBJ2-1|17
TGTGCCAGCAGCGTAGGGGGTAAGGCGGCCGTCACCAATGAGCAGTTCTTC
CASSVGGKAAVTNEQFF
>TRBV6-5|NA|NA|TRBJ2-5|13
TGTGCCAGCAGTAGGGGGATGCAAGAGACCCAGTACTTC
CASSRGMQETQYF
>TRBV20-1|TRBD2|NA|TRBJ2-1|18
TGCAGTGCTAGTGCTAGCGGGGGGCTAGCGGGGTCCTACAATGAGCAGTTCTTC
CSASASGGLAGSYNEQFF
>TRBV2|NA|NA|TRBJ1-5|15
TGTGCCAGTAGTACCCAGGGCAGGGGCAATCAGCCCCAGCATTTT
CASSTQGRGNQPQHF
>TRBV28|TRBD2|NA|TRBJ2-7|15
TGTGCCAGCAGTGAAACCGGGACTAGCGCATACGAGCAGTACTTC
CASSETGTSAYEQYF
>TRBV28|TRBD1|NA|TRBJ1-1|14
TGTGCCAGCAGTTTTAGACAGGGTGGCACTGAAGCTTTCTTT
CASSFRQGGTEAFF
>TRBV7-3|TRBD2|NA|TRBJ2-4|17
TGTGCCAGCAGCCCGGGTACAGGGACTAGGTCCAAAAACATTCAGTACTTC
CASSPGTGTRSKNIQYF
>TRBV7-7|NA|NA|TRBJ2-1|16
TGTGCTAGCAGCTTACCCCACCGGGACTTCTACAATGAGCAGTTCTTC
CASSLPHRDFYNEQFF
>TRBV27|TRBD2|NA|TRBJ2-3|15
TGTGCCAGCAGTCCCCTGGCGGGAGTGGCAGATACGCAGTATTTT
CASSPLAGVADTQYF
>TRBV7-9|NA|NA|TRBJ1-6|14
TGTGCCAGCAGCTTAACGGGCAGAAACTCACCCCTCCACTTT
CASSLTGRNSPLHF
>TRBV4-1|NA|NA|TRBJ2-6|19
TGCGCCAGCAGCCAAGAATTCAGGTTGGGCATCTCTGGGGCCAACGTCCTGACTTTC
CASSQEFRLGISGANVLTF
>TRBV3-1/TRBV3-2|NA|NA|TRBJ1-6|15
TGTGCCAGCAGCCGATACAGGGCCGCTAATTCACCCCTCCACTTT
CASSRYRAANSPLHF
>TRBV6-4|NA|few|TRBJ1-1|13
TGTGCCACCAGCCTGGGACCGAACACTGAAGCTTTCTTT
CATSLGPNTEAFF
>TRBV4-1|NA|NA|TRBJ1-5|15
TGCGCCAGCAGCCAAGCCCGGGGGGGCAATCAGCCCCAGCATTTT
CASSQARGGNQPQHF
>TRBV7-9|TRBD2|NA|TRBJ2-1|15
TGTGCCAGCAACCAACCCGGACTAGCCTACAATGAGCAGTTCTTC
CASNQPGLAYNEQFF
>TRBV25-1|TRBD1|NA|TRBJ1-6|13
TGTGCCAGCAGTGGACAGGGGCAATCACCCCTCCACTTT
CASSGQGQSPLHF
>TRBV2|NA|NA|TRBJ2-7|11
TGTGCCAGCAGTGGTAGGGGCGAGCAGTACTTC
CASSGRGEQYF